This TCR beta chain emerged from a study of T cells in women clearing cervical HPV infection. Only in-frame clones appear in the TCRdb table, and some are missing; sequencing was by immunoSEQ multiplex PCR. The ten top clones account for approximately 1.2%, within a sample of 40,000 to 55,000 clones. Cervical HPV DNA detected by MY09/MY11 PCR, typed by dot-blot. A note on this clone: The sequence runs out 3 residues before the end of the CDR3; the remainder is reconstructed from the germline J gene.

This CDR3 has 15 residues. The ends lost 2 bases at V and 7 bases at J; junction bases unmatched: 5. The germline CDR1 and CDR2 sequences are MNHEY and SVGEGT. This TCR derives from a woman between 18 and 69 years old with a cervical HPV16 infection that either progressed to CIN3+ or cleared (not recorded which). Material: blood buffy coat. The chain has TRBV6-2 or TRBV6-3 and TRBJ1-5, with TRBD1 matching 10 bases. This CDR3 reads CASSYATGGGQPQHF. CDR3 DNA (partial): TGTGCCAGCAGTTACGCGACAGGGGGCGGACAGCCC.